A single sample gave rise to the 15 T cell receptor beta chains below, sequenced in a study of regulatory T cells in long-lasting Graves disease. Sample time point: persistent/refractory GD, antithyroid drugs over 5 years with positive TRAb. Preparation of the TCR library used RNA extracted from PBMCs. Assembly of TCR beta libraries relied on iRepertoire HTBI primers together with Arm-PCR of CDR3 regions. A single record per CDR3 protein comes from TCRdb applying MiXCR to the multiplex PCR reads. The data contain approximately 360,000 distinct CDR3 sequences, roughly 25% of them singletons. The sample in question was peripheral blood mononuclear cells (PBMCs), obtained when the disease was refractory, from a patient treated with antithyroid drugs. The receptors shown here come from a middle-aged woman with Graves disease.

Note on this clonotype: With only one base between it and a far larger clone, this is likely a read error. The V call is TRBV12-3 or TRBV12-4, the J call TRBJ2-7; 9 bases are shared with TRBD2. This CDR3 is built from 15 residues. V lost 4 bases and J lost 2; bases outside the gene matches: 6. This chain's CDR3 is CASSYAGGPPYEQYF. The CDR3 DNA reads as TGTGCCAGCAGTTACGCGGGAGGGCCTCCCTACGAGCAGTACTTC.

This clonotype has only a few counts. V and J are TRBV28 and TRBJ2-1, with D perhaps matching TRBD2 (6 bases). Trimming removed 10 bases at V and 0 bases at J, with 13 bases between. Germline V CDR1 and CDR2: MDHEN, SYDVKM. The CDR3 runs 14 residues. In DNA, the CDR3 is TGTGCCACCCGGGGGTTGGGCTCCTACAATGAGCAGTTCTTC. Its translation is CATRGLGSYNEQFF.

The J gene is TRBJ1-5, the V gene TRBV30; a possible D gene is TRBD1 (6 bases). V lost 0 bases and J 6 bases, leaving 9 bases between the germline ends. The germline CDR1 and CDR2 sequences are GTSNPN and SVGIG (reference sequence). The CDR3 consists of 13 residues. This CDR3 is CAWSVQGGQPQHF. For the CDR3, the DNA is TGTGCCTGGAGTGTACAGGGAGGTCAGCCCCAGCATTTT.

This clonotype was counted at least ten times. The genes are TRBV2 and TRBJ1-5; 12 bases agree with TRBD1. This CDR3 region has 15 residues. V gave up 3 bases and J gave up 6 bases; unmatched junction bases: 3. CDR1 and CDR2 from the germline V gene are SNHLY and FYNNEI. The CDR3 sequence is CASSEGQGASQPQHF. The CDR3 nucleotides are TGTGCCAGCAGTGAGGGACAGGGGGCTAGTCAGCCCCAGCATTTT.

This clonotype came up many times. The chain has TRBV20-1 and TRBJ1-6, with a tentative D call TRBD1 (5 bases). In germline, CDR1 is DFQATT, CDR2 SNEGSKA (reference sequence). There are 16 residues in the CDR3. Deletions cut 0 bases from V and 7 bases from J, with 16 bases between. In nucleotides, the CDR3 is TGCAGTGCTAGAGATGAGGAAGGGGTGTTGAATTCACCCCTCCACTTT. As protein: CSARDEEGVLNSPLHF.

This clonotype was detected ten times or more. The chain links TRBV11-2 to TRBJ1-1; no definite D call. Germline V gene data show CDR1 as SGHAT and CDR2 as FQNNGV. V was clipped by 5 bases and J by 11 bases, with 15 bases between them. The CDR3 contains 12 residues. In DNA, the CDR3 is TGTGCCAGCAGCCCACCAATGAGCGCCGCTTTCTTT. Its translation is CASSPPMSAAFF.

The rearrangement joins TRBV6-5 to TRBJ2-2; 8 nucleotides agree with TRBD2. V was pared by 2 bases and J by 6 bases, with 11 bases of the junction left unmatched. CDR1 MNHEY and CDR2 SVGAGI come from the germline V gene. CDR3 length equals 17 residues. CDR3 region: CASSYGRGSGSAGELFF. DNA of the CDR3: TGTGCCAGCAGTTACGGTCGGGGGAGCGGGAGTGCCGGGGAGCTGTTTTTT.

This clonotype was seen many times. The V call is TRBV2, the J call TRBJ1-3; tentative D call: TRBD1 (5 bases). The V gene lost 7 bases and the J gene lost 0 bases, with 16 bases spanning the gap. The CDR3 contains 16 residues. CDR1 and CDR2 (germline): SNHLY, FYNNEI. The DNA of the CDR3 is TGTGCCAGCATCCGGGACTCCTTTGCCTCTGGAAACACCATATATTTT. Translation: CASIRDSFASGNTIYF.

J is TRBJ2-7 and V is TRBV6-5, with 10 bases matching TRBD2. The junction had 3 bases not matched to a gene; V was cut back by 2 bases and J by 5 bases. The V gene's germline CDR1 is MNHEY and CDR2 SVGAGI. CDR3 length: 14 residues. The CDR3 coding sequence is TGTGCCAGCAGTTACCCTAGCGGGAGTAACGAGCAGTACTTC. This sequence encodes CASSYPSGSNEQYF.

As to this clonotype: Compared with germline, one end of the junction differs, possibly owing to a read error. The genes are TRBV6-1 and TRBJ2-7, with 7 bases identical to TRBD2. The CDR3 is 14 residues long. Germline-derived CDR1 and CDR2 are MNHNS and SASEGT. CDR3 nucleotide sequence: TGTGTCAGCAGCCACGGGGGGACGTTCTACGAGCAGTACTTC. Protein product: CVSSHGGTFYEQYF.

This clonotype has a handful of counts. The chain links TRBV19 to TRBJ1-5, with TRBD1 as a possible D gene (6 bases). CDR3 size: 16 residues. Germline loops: CDR1 LNHDA, CDR2 SQIVND (reference sequence). V was shortened by 7 bases and J by 0 bases, with 16 bases between the two germline ends. CDR3 in DNA: TGTGCCAGTAAACTAGGGACAACTTATAGCAATCAGCCCCAGCATTTT. Its protein product is CASKLGTTYSNQPQHF.

This chain connects TRBV27 to TRBJ1-5; TRBD1 agrees at 10 bases. The CDR3 extends over 16 amino acids. CDR1 is MNHEY, CDR2 SMNVEV, per germline (reference sequence). Trimming at V came to 1 base and at J to 7 bases, leaving 7 bases not matched to a gene. The CDR3 loop reads CASSLLGTGVGQPQHF. CDR3 in DNA: TGTGCCAGCAGTTTATTGGGGACAGGGGTGGGACAGCCCCAGCATTTT.

The sample holds many counts of this clonotype. CDR3 protein: CASRQTGNTEAFF. CDR3 DNA sequence: TGTGCCAGCAGGCAAACAGGGAACACTGAAGCTTTCTTT. This chain uses TRBV28 with TRBJ1-1; the D gene is possibly TRBD1 (5 bases). CDR1 and CDR2 from the germline V gene are MDHEN and SYDVKM. Trimming took off 6 bases at V and 1 base at J, with 9 bases between the two ends. The CDR3 is made up of 13 amino acids.

This clonotype was recorded a few times. The rearrangement uses TRBV5-5 and TRBJ1-5, with a tentative D call TRBD1 (6 bases). Per the germline V gene, CDR1 is SGHKS and CDR2 is YYEKEE (reference sequence). The CDR3 contains 13 residues. V was trimmed by 6 bases and J by 3 bases, leaving 10 bases between them. DNA of the CDR3: TGTGCCAGCATGGGGGGCACCAATCAGCCCCAGCATTTT. It yields the protein CASMGGTNQPQHF.

The rearrangement uses TRBV20-1 and TRBJ1-6; TRBD1 matches at 9 bases. The CDR3 extends over 20 amino acids. The V segment lost 2 bases and the J segment 6 bases; nucleotides outside the gene matches: 20. Germline assignment: CDR1 DFQATT and CDR2 SNEGSKA (reference sequence). The CDR3 is CSARSVPGTGINSANSPLHF. CDR3 nucleotide sequence: TGCAGTGCTAGATCAGTACCCGGGACAGGGATAAACTCAGCTAATTCACCCCTCCACTTT.